The sequence of this T cell receptor beta chain was determined in a study of beta chain features in type 1 diabetes. Study-level information: Patients and healthy donors were similar in age, gender and cell yields.

A few counts support this clone. Its antigen is as yet unknown. Since all of the isolated RNA was reverse transcribed, expressed TCRB transcripts were what got sequenced. Libraries were prepared by immunoSEQ multiplex PCR; TCRdb keeps only in-frame clonotypes and omits some of them. The top ten clones hold approximately 0.086% of a sample with a few hundred thousand clones, roughly 17% of them seen once. Study results and caveats: Within the patient group, naive, central memory and Treg TCRB repertoires appeared more similar to each other than within healthy donors. High-TCR-expressing cells could be over-represented by cDNA sequencing. Shorter TCRB CDR3s, moderately but significantly so, marked every one of the four CD4+ subsets in Type 1 diabetes patients.

Sorting based on CD45RO/CCR7/CD25/CD127/CD95/CD27 separated CD4+ naive, central memory, regulatory and stem cell-like memory cells. This TCR was sampled from a man aged 30-40 years with type 1 diabetes. The specimen was naive CD4+ T cells from blood.

The CDR3 coding sequence is TGTGCCAGCAGCCGACCCGCAGACCGCACGAACACTGAAGCTTTCTTT. Its translation is CASSRPADRTNTEAFF. The chain employs TRBV13 and TRBJ1-1; D unclear. This CDR3 contains 16 residues. The V gene's germline CDR1 is PRHDT and CDR2 FYEKMQ (reference sequence). Trimming cost V 5 bases and J 1 base, with 17 bases left between them.